The clone carrying this T cell receptor (beta chain) appeared a few times. What it binds is not known. From the reads, TCRdb called clonotypes with MiXCR, one entry per CDR3 protein. The top ten clones hold approximately 10% of a sample with around 440,000 distinct CDR3 sequences, about 10% of them seen once. The sample is drawn from a study of T cell repertoires in cytomegalovirus infection. Study details: Public TCR beta signatures provided an indication of both CMV infection and a matching HLA type. General study findings and limits: It was HLA-C-restricted CMV-specific TCR beta clonotypes that dominated the response ex vivo.

The CDR3 is 16 residues long. Trimming removed 4 bases at V and 1 base at J, with 16 bases between. The germline gives CDR1 SGHRS, CDR2 YFSETQ. The receptor comes from a human donor in good health (CMV status not recorded). Some clones in this sample may be carry-over from other donors' samples. V is TRBV5-1 and J is TRBJ2-3, with D perhaps matching TRBD1 or TRBD2 (7 bases each). Sample: PBMCs. The CDR3 DNA sequence: TGCGCCAGCAGCGGGGGGGACAGTACTGGCACAGATACGCAGTATTTT. This gives the protein CASSGGDSTGTDTQYF.